These 28 T cell receptor beta chains share one sample of origin, sequenced in a study of metastatic and nonmetastatic thyroid tumors. TCRdb re-processed the PCR reads through MiXCR. This sample has tens of thousands of clones, with about a fifth found just once. There were no patients who had received any treatment before thyroid surgery. Sequenced input: blood. Receptors were obtained from a female donor with papillary thyroid cancer or a benign thyroid nodule (not recorded which). Some clones in this sample may be carry-over from other donors' samples.

This clone was counted ten times or more. The gene calls are TRBV5-1 and TRBJ2-1, with 9 bases identical to TRBD1. The V and J ends lost 4 bases and 12 bases, in that order; junction bases with no gene match: 14. Germline values: CDR1 SGHRS, CDR2 YFSETQ. This CDR3 region has 15 residues. CDR3 sequence (DNA): TGCGCCAGCAGCCCGGACAGGGGCCCCCAAAGTTGGCAGTTCTTC. This gives the protein CASSPDRGPQSWQFF.

The CDR3: CSARGGAETYEQYF. CDR3 DNA sequence: TGCAGTGCTAGAGGTGGGGCAGAAACCTACGAGCAGTACTTC. The chain carries TRBV20-1 and TRBJ2-7, with D maybe TRBD1 (5 bases). The germline V gene encodes CDR1 DFQATT and CDR2 SNEGSKA (reference sequence). CDR3 length: 14 residues. Trimming pared 1 base from V and 2 bases from J, leaving 12 bases between.

This clone was counted many times. The CDR3 loop reads CASSPPFQETQYF. DNA for the CDR3: TGTGCCAGCAGCCCTCCATTCCAAGAGACCCAGTACTTC. This sequence joins TRBV13 and TRBJ2-5; D gene ambiguous. Germline CDR1 and CDR2: PRHDT and FYEKMQ (reference sequence). The CDR3 is 13 amino acids. V lost 5 bases and J lost 1, with 8 bases in between.

This clone was observed at least ten times. A much larger clone differs by one base, so this may be a read error. Different DNA sequences within this sample yield the same CDR3. The genes are TRBV10-3 and TRBJ2-7, with unresolved D. The CDR3 contains 14 residues. Between the trimmed V and J ends, which lost 3 bases and 4 bases, there was a span of 13 bases. CDR1 is ENHRY and CDR2 is SYGVKD in the germline V gene. The CDR3 sequence: CAISDLSDAYEQYF. Here the CDR3 DNA reads TGTGCCATCAGTGACCTCTCCGATGCTTACGAGCAGTACTTC.

This clone appeared many times. This rearrangement joins TRBV5-1 to TRBJ2-7, with 10 bases matching TRBD1. The CDR3 has 15 residues. Germline CDR1 reads SGHRS; CDR2 reads YFSETQ. V was pared by 0 bases and J by 3 bases, with 3 bases of the junction left unmatched. Here the CDR3 reads CASSLDGTGVYEQYF. The CDR3 DNA is TGCGCCAGCAGCTTGGACGGGACAGGGGTCTACGAGCAGTACTTC.

Of note for this clone: Because it lacks the conserved phenylalanine or tryptophan at the end, this CDR3 is likely a read error. The DNA is omitted, as the CDR3 cannot be located on it reliably, and the CDR3 follows TCRdb's listing. This chain connects TRBV7-9 to TRBJ2-2. The length of the CDR3 is 14 amino acids, counting both ends. In germline, CDR1 is SEHNR, CDR2 FQNEAQ (reference sequence). The CDR3 reads CASRSLTDTGEMFS.

This chain links TRBV6-1 with TRBJ1-1; D gene unclear. The CDR3 loop spans 12 amino acids. The germline gives CDR1 MNHNS, CDR2 SASEGT. The germline V and J ends were trimmed by 4 bases and 2 bases, with 5 bases remaining between them. The CDR3 DNA reads as TGTGCCAGCAGTGCTATAAACACTGAAGCTTTCTTT. It codes for CASSAINTEAFF.

This clone was recorded many times. The chain joins TRBV7-8 to TRBJ2-3; D unresolved. Trimming shortened V by 3 bases and J by 7 bases, and 11 bases separated the two germline ends. Germline V gene lookup returns CDR1 SGHVS and CDR2 FQNEAQ. The CDR3 extends over 13 amino acids. The CDR3, as DNA: TGTGCCAGCAGCTTTCGTCTAGAGCATACGCAGTATTTT. The encoded protein is CASSFRLEHTQYF.

This clone has ten or more counts. The V gene is TRBV9, the J gene TRBJ2-7; D is undetermined. Trimming removed 4 bases from V and 2 bases from J, with 4 bases in between. The CDR3 is made up of 11 amino acids. Germline V gives CDR1 SGDLS, CDR2 YYNGEE. The CDR3 DNA reads as TGTGCCAGCAGCCCCCCCTACGAGCAGTACTTC. The encoded protein is CASSPPYEQYF.

Comments on this clone: A read error may be the cause here, since a much bigger clone is one base away. This chain joins TRBV4-1 and TRBJ2-3; tentatively, D is TRBD1 (5 bases). V was clipped by 4 bases and J by 1 base, with 12 bases between them. From germline, CDR1 is MGHRA and CDR2 YSYEKL. This CDR3 comprises 15 residues. The CDR3 nucleotides are TGCGCCAGCAGCCGCAAGGGGTTGGGCACAGATACGCAGTATTTT. Translation gives CASSRKGLGTDTQYF.

This clone was observed a few times. The chain recombines TRBV6-2 or TRBV6-3 with TRBJ1-2, with D unresolved. Germline values: CDR1 MNHEY, CDR2 SVGEGT. Trimming removed 5 bases at V and 2 bases at J, with 6 bases between. CDR3 length equals 12 residues. This CDR3 is CASSPTNYGYTF. Here the CDR3 DNA reads TGTGCCAGCAGTCCCACAAACTATGGCTACACCTTC.

This clone was observed a handful of times. The chain has TRBV6-1 and TRBJ1-4; a weak D match, TRBD1 (5 bases). Germline loops: CDR1 MNHNS, CDR2 SASEGT. Deletions cut 6 bases from V and 5 bases from J, with 13 bases between. The CDR3 loop spans 14 amino acids. CDR3 DNA: TGTGCCAGCAGACGGGGCAGGAACAATGAAAAACTGTTTTTT. Amino acid sequence: CASRRGRNNEKLFF.

This clone was picked up many times. The chain carries TRBV28 and TRBJ1-4; TRBD1 is a possible D gene (5 bases). With 6 bases removed from V and 4 bases from J, the gap between germline ends came to 12 bases. The CDR3 has 14 residues. Per the germline V gene, CDR1 is MDHEN and CDR2 is SYDVKM. CDR3 residues: CASSQQAYNEKLFF. The CDR3 bases are TGTGCCAGCAGCCAACAGGCGTATAATGAAAAACTGTTTTTT.

This clone was recorded many times. V usage is TRBV30 and J usage is TRBJ1-2; 7 nucleotides match TRBD1. Trimming cost V 4 bases and J 4 bases; bases outside gene matches: 0. CDR1 is GTSNPN, CDR2 SVGIG, per germline (reference sequence). This CDR3 comprises 11 residues. This CDR3 is CAWKGAYGYTF. The CDR3 DNA reads as TGTGCCTGGAAGGGGGCCTATGGCTACACCTTC. The entire variable domain, with the rest obtained from reference TRBV30 and TRBJ1-2, is as follows: SQTIHQWPATLVQPVGSPLSLECTVEGTSNPNLYWYRQAAGRGLQLLFYSVGIGQISSEVPQNLSASRPQDRQFILSSKKLLLSDSGFYLCAWKGAYGYTFGSGTRLTVV.

Ten or more counts support this clone. The rearrangement uses TRBV12-5 and TRBJ2-1; 11 bases map to TRBD2. V shed 6 bases and J 7 bases; nucleotides not matched to a gene: 8. Germline CDR1 LGHNT, CDR2 FRNRAP. The CDR3 covers 15 residues. The CDR3 is CASGPSSGRVNEQFF. The DNA of the CDR3 is TGTGCTAGTGGGCCAAGTAGCGGGAGGGTGAATGAGCAGTTCTTC.

This clone has at least ten counts. The chain links TRBV24-1 to TRBJ2-2; D is uncertain. The germline V gene has CDR1 KGHDR and CDR2 SFDVKD. CDR3 length: 15 residues. Trimming took off 11 bases at V and 4 bases at J, with 19 bases between the two ends. In DNA form, the CDR3 reads TGTGCCATCAGGAAGGGCAGTGGGTCCACCGGGGAGCTGTTTTTT. Amino acids: CAIRKGSGSTGELFF.

A few counts support this clone. This chain joins TRBV19 and TRBJ2-7, with TRBD1 matching 7 bases. The CDR3 spans 15 residues. Germline lookup yields CDR1 LNHDA and CDR2 SQIVND (reference sequence). Trimming took 3 bases from V and 2 from J; bases not matched to a gene: 7. CDR3 DNA sequence: TGTGCCAGTAGTATCCTAGGACAGGAAACCTACGAGCAGTACTTC. Translated, it gives CASSILGQETYEQYF.

This clone was counted many times. The chain carries TRBV14 and TRBJ1-5; D uncertain. The V gene's germline CDR1 is SGHDN and CDR2 FVKESK. Trimming removed 2 bases from V and 5 bases from J, with 7 bases in between. The CDR3 is made up of 13 amino acids. The CDR3 reads CASSQFIDQPQHF. For the CDR3, the DNA is TGTGCCAGCAGCCAATTCATCGATCAGCCCCAGCATTTT.

The chain uses TRBV29-1 and TRBJ2-7; no definite D call. V lost 5 bases and J 3 bases, leaving 8 bases between the germline ends. This CDR3 has 11 residues. CDR1 is SQVTM, CDR2 ANQGSEA, per germline. CDR3 loop: CSVQTNYEQYF. The CDR3 bases are TGCAGCGTTCAGACCAACTACGAGCAGTACTTC.

This clone was seen at least ten times. This may be a read error, as it is one base from a much larger clone. The chain carries TRBV30 and TRBJ1-2; D may be TRBD1 (5 bases). CDR3 length: 13 residues. From germline, CDR1 is GTSNPN and CDR2 SVGIG (reference sequence). V was clipped by 5 bases and J by 8 bases, with 18 bases between them. The CDR3 here is CAWGSTGAGGYTF. CDR3 bases: TGTGCCTGGGGGTCCACCGGGGCCGGCGGCTACACCTTC.

This clone was observed a handful of times. The junction differs from germline at one of its ends, possibly a read error. This sequence joins TRBV6-5 and TRBJ1-1; maybe TRBD1 (5 bases). Germline assignment: CDR1 MNHEY and CDR2 SVGAGI. This CDR3 region has 14 residues. CDR3 sequence: CASSSLRVNTEAFF. CDR3 DNA: TGTGCCAGCAGTTCCCTCAGGGTGAACACTGAGGCTTTCTTT.

About this clone itself: A much larger clone is a single base away; this may be a read error. Other DNA variants within this sample encode the same CDR3. V usage is TRBV13 and J usage is TRBJ2-5; 8 bases are a match to TRBD2. CDR1 is PRHDT, CDR2 FYEKMQ, per germline (reference sequence). The CDR3 consists of 16 residues. J lost 3 bases, V lost 4 bases, and 10 bases had no gene match. The CDR3 protein is CASSSTRGGRKETQYF. CDR3 nucleotides: TGTGCCAGCAGCTCCACTCGGGGGGGTAGGAAAGAGACCCAGTACTTC.

This clone was observed at least ten times. CDR3 coding DNA: TGTGCCATCAGAGACCCACTCACTAGTCAACGAGGCGATGAGCAGTTCTTC. This sequence encodes CAIRDPLTSQRGDEQFF. The chain joins TRBV10-3 to TRBJ2-1; the D gene is possibly TRBD2 (5 bases). This CDR3 has 17 residues. The germline gives CDR1 ENHRY, CDR2 SYGVKD. Trimming cost V 6 bases and J 8 bases, with 26 bases left between them.

This clone has at least ten counts. This chain links TRBV7-3 with TRBJ2-1; D possibly corresponds to TRBD2 (6 bases). V was pared by 5 bases and J by 7 bases, with 12 bases between. The germline V gene has CDR1 SGHTA and CDR2 FQGTGA. The CDR3 loop spans 13 amino acids. The DNA of the CDR3 is TGTGCCAGCAGCAGGGGCGGGGTGAATGAGCAGTTCTTC. Translating it yields CASSRGGVNEQFF. Drawing the rest from reference TRBV7-3 and TRBJ2-1, the complete variable domain is GAGVSQTPSNKVTEKGKYVELRCDPISGHTALYWYRQSLGQGPEFLIYFQGTGAADDSGLPNDRFFAVRPEGSVSTLKIQRTERGDSAVYLCASSRGGVNEQFFGPGTRLTVL.

The V gene is TRBV20-1, the J gene TRBJ1-1, with D perhaps matching TRBD1 (5 bases). This CDR3 has 13 residues. Germline values: CDR1 DFQATT, CDR2 SNEGSKA (reference sequence). V lost 3 bases and J lost 4, with 12 bases in between. CDR3 protein: CSASLTEGTEAFF. In DNA, the CDR3 is TGCAGTGCTAGCTTGACAGAAGGCACTGAAGCTTTCTTT.

This rearrangement joins TRBV5-4 to TRBJ2-7; TRBD2 aligns across 11 bases. This CDR3 has 16 amino acids. From germline, CDR1 is SGHNT and CDR2 YYREEE (reference sequence). The trim removed 4 bases at V and 4 bases at J, leaving 10 bases unmatched. The DNA for the CDR3 is TGTGCCAGCAGCCCCGGTGTAGCGGGAGGGAAGTACGAGCAGTACTTC. Residues: CASSPGVAGGKYEQYF.

This clone was seen at least ten times. Other DNA sequences of this sample code for an identical CDR3. The V call is TRBV19, the J call TRBJ2-7; 12 bases align to TRBD2. This CDR3 has 19 residues. J gave up 5 bases and V 3 bases, and 17 bases lay outside the gene matches. CDR1 and CDR2 (germline): LNHDA, SQIVND (reference sequence). CDR3 nucleotides: TGTGCCAGTAGTATTCGGGTTGGGCTAGCGGGGGGGGTGAACAACGAGCAGTACTTC. Translation gives CASSIRVGLAGGVNNEQYF.

This clone was counted at least ten times. The chain recombines TRBV2 with TRBJ2-3, with D uncertain. The germline V and J ends were trimmed by 6 bases and 6 bases, with 16 bases remaining between them. Germline-derived CDR1 and CDR2 are SNHLY and FYNNEI. CDR3 length: 14 residues. CDR3 DNA: TGTGCCAGCAGAGGTATCAACTATCAGGATACGCAGTATTTT. It yields the protein CASRGINYQDTQYF.